The 9 T cell receptor beta chains below come from one sample, sequenced in a study of blood T cell repertoires in COVID-19. TCRdb's table, derived via immunoSEQ multiplex PCR, lists solely in-frame clones and lacks some. Among roughly 100,000 clones listed, roughly nine tenths were seen once. The sequencing sample was made of peripheral blood. Every receptor here comes from a woman of 80 years or more in a cohort sampled during active COVID-19.

The chain joins TRBV29-1 to TRBJ1-3, with D possibly being TRBD1 (5 bases). The V and J ends lost 3 bases and 2 bases respectively, with 14 bases between them. CDR3 length: 15 amino acids. Per germline, CDR1 SQVTM and CDR2 ANQGSEA. CDR3 in DNA: TGCAGCGTTGAGGCTACACGGGGGGCTGGAAACACCATATATTTT. This codes for CSVEATRGAGNTIYF. Supplemented by reference TRBV29-1 and TRBJ1-3, the full variable domain reads SAVISQKPSRDICQRGTSLTIQCQVDSQVTMMFWYRQQPGQSLTLIATANQGSEATYESGFVIDKFPISRPNLTFSTLTVSNMSPEDSSIYLCSVEATRGAGNTIYFGEGSWLTVV.

CDR3 bases: TGCAGCCCCAAGACAGGCCTACCCTCTGGGGCCAACGTCCTGACTTTC. This gives the protein CSPKTGLPSGANVLTF. The chain recombines TRBV29-1 with TRBJ2-6; a possible D gene is TRBD1 (6 bases). The CDR3 has 16 residues. CDR1 is SQVTM and CDR2 is ANQGSEA in the germline V gene. V was pared by 8 bases and J by 0 bases, with 17 bases between.

The gene calls are TRBV5-4 and TRBJ2-4; 7 nucleotides align to TRBD2. Trimming cost V 6 bases and J 6 bases; bases outside gene matches: 12. The CDR3 length is 15 residues. Per the germline V gene, CDR1 is SGHNT and CDR2 is YYREEE (reference sequence). CDR3 protein: CASTDGRLEGNIQYF. In nucleotides, the CDR3 is TGTGCCAGCACCGACGGGAGGCTAGAGGGAAACATTCAGTACTTC.

V and J are TRBV6-5 and TRBJ2-5, with D possibly matching TRBD1 (6 bases). CDR1 and CDR2 from the germline V gene are MNHEY and SVGAGI. The CDR3 covers 16 residues. Trimming shortened V by 2 bases and J by 5 bases, and 18 bases separated the two germline ends. The CDR3 sequence: CASSYNRVSLPETQYF. In DNA form, the CDR3 reads TGTGCCAGCAGTTACAACAGGGTTAGTTTGCCGGAGACCCAGTACTTC.

V is TRBV12-3 or TRBV12-4 and J is TRBJ2-7; weak D call: TRBD1 (5 bases). The CDR3 has 13 residues. V dropped 5 bases and J dropped 3 bases, with 11 bases sitting between them. The CDR3 region has the DNA TGTGCCAGCAGTGGACAAGGGCACTACGAGCAGTACTTC. It codes for CASSGQGHYEQYF.

The chain combines TRBV21-1 with TRBJ2-1; the table's TRBD2 call for D was not verified on the DNA. TRBV21-1 is designated a pseudogene. There are 16 residues in the CDR3. The CDR3 loop is CASSKARGAGPNEQFF. CDR3 DNA: TGTGCCAGCAGCAAAGCCCGAGGTGCGGGCCCGAATGAGCAGTTCTTC.

This clone was detected only once. The chain's CDR3 is CASSLSNSQTYEQYF. The CDR3 nucleotides are TGTGCCAGCAGTCTGTCGAACAGCCAAACCTACGAGCAGTACTTC. The chain uses TRBV19 and TRBJ2-7; D is ambiguous. Germline V gene data show CDR1 as LNHDA and CDR2 as SQIVND (reference sequence). Trimming stripped 9 bases from V and 2 bases from J, with 20 bases between. This CDR3 is built from 15 residues.

V is TRBV10-3 and J is TRBJ1-6; maybe TRBD1 (5 bases). CDR3 length equals 18 residues. Germline V CDR1 and CDR2: ENHRY, SYGVKD. Trimming removed 0 bases at V and 0 bases at J, with 12 bases between. DNA for the CDR3: TGTGCCATCAGTGAGTCAAACCGGCAGGGCTCCTATAATTCACCCCTCCACTTT. As protein: CAISESNRQGSYNSPLHF.

The chain is built from TRBV9 and TRBJ2-3, with TRBD1 as a possible D gene (5 bases). V was cut by 0 bases and J by 0 bases, with 14 bases left in between. The germline V gene encodes CDR1 SGDLS and CDR2 YYNGEE. The CDR3 loop spans 17 amino acids. CDR3 region: CASSVVGRRWSTDTQYF. The CDR3 DNA is TGTGCCAGCAGCGTAGTGGGGCGCAGATGGAGCACAGATACGCAGTATTTT.